The clone carrying this T cell receptor beta chain came up a few times. The antigen is unknown. The same CDR3 also results from other DNA sequences found in this sample. Naive CD8 populations comprised CD45RO-negative cells positively selected for CCR7, excluding terminally differentiated effector memory CD45RA+ cells. Among the donors, all were Caucasian adults who lived in Nashville, Tennessee. The sample belongs to a study of shared clonotypes between healthy human individuals. The CDR3 extends over 12 amino acids. V gave up 6 bases and J gave up 4 bases, with 7 bases separating them. Germline loops: CDR1 MNHEY, CDR2 SMNVEV (reference sequence). Study-level points and caveats: Clonotype sharing across several donors was observed for 4.5% to 6.5% of naive CD4 clonotypes. Clonotype sharing levels among donors were expected to vary with sequencing depth.

Here immunoSEQ multiplex PCR was the method, and the copy in TCRdb shows in-frame clones only, minus some. The sample has roughly 590,000 clones; 95% to 96% are singletons. This TCR derives from a young woman in good health. The gene calls are TRBV27 and TRBJ1-5, with D perhaps matching TRBD1 (6 bases). The sample was naive CD8+ T cells sorted from blood. CDR3 bases: TGTGCCAGCAGCACAGGGAATCAGCCCCAGCATTTT. It yields the protein CASSTGNQPQHF.